This T cell receptor (beta chain) comes out of a study of T cell changes during pregnancy in multiple sclerosis. This table comes from immunoSEQ multiplex PCR, and its TCRdb copy is limited to in-frame clones, with some not included. The sample has tens of thousands of clones, roughly 90% seen once. A word on this clone: The junction does not match germline at one end; this may be a read error.

This CDR3 comprises 12 residues. In germline, CDR1 is MGHDK, CDR2 SYGVNS. The sample here was CD4+ T cells from peripheral blood mononuclear cells, taken after pregnancy. The chain couples TRBV25-1 to TRBJ2-7; 10 bases map to TRBD1. This clonotype was obtained from a female donor in good health, enrolled as a control in a pregnancy study. CDR3 in amino acids: CASSKDRGDLHF. The CDR3, as DNA: TGTGCCAGCAGTAAGGACAGGGGGGACTTACACTTC.